This TCR beta chain was identified in a study of T-cell reconstitution after alpha-beta-depleted transplantation in children. Study results and limitations: Approximately two months post-transplant, alpha-beta T cells reportedly originated from several hundred expanded graft clones.

Preparation of the TCRbeta library involved a method that used unique molecular identifiers. Each CDR3 protein gets one entry after TCRdb re-called the PCR reads with MiXCR. In the table there are hundreds of thousands of distinct CDR3 sequences, roughly 16% of which are singletons. V was pared by 3 bases and J by 4 bases, with 13 bases between. The CDR3 is 15 amino acids. Germline CDR1 reads ENHRY; CDR2 reads SYGVKD. Worth noting for this clonotype: Its specificity is unknown.

The material was PBMCs, mostly from graft donor cells, obtained 360 days after TCRalphabeta/CD19-depleted stem cell transplant. This TCR derives from a boy under two years old who had a stem cell transplant for Wiskott-Aldrich syndrome, so the T cells may come from the graft donor. J is TRBJ2-1 and V is TRBV10-3; D is possibly TRBD1 or TRBD2 (5 bases each). The chain's CDR3 is CAISEPGRIYNEQFF. The DNA of the CDR3 is TGTGCCATCAGTGAACCGGGACGGATTTACAATGAGCAGTTCTTC.